The following is a T cell receptor beta chain sequence with its context. Its antigen remains unidentified. Profiling relied on immunoSEQ multiplex PCR, and the TCRdb table lists in-frame clones only, not all of them. Here the sample spans 200,000 to 250,000 clones, 79% being singletons. The data were taken from a study of cytotoxic CD8 clonotypes in ibrutinib-treated CLL. The germline V gene encodes CDR1 SGHTA and CDR2 FQGTGA. This CDR3 is 15 amino acids long. V lost 3 bases to trimming and J lost 2 bases, with 14 bases between them. General study results and limits: Baseline-level clonality went beyond age-matched healthy donors and moved in step with circulating CD8+ T-cell counts. Contraction or stability on treatment characterized the public clonotypes, which were uncommon.

The J gene is TRBJ2-7, the V gene TRBV7-3; D tentatively reads TRBD1 or TRBD2 (5 bases each). This sample comprised PBMCs, obtained after 12 months of ibrutinib treatment. The clonotype originates from a human donor with chronic lymphocytic leukemia. CDR3: CASSFAALGAYEQYF. Here the CDR3 DNA reads TGTGCCAGCAGCTTCGCGGCCCTGGGGGCCTACGAGCAGTACTTC.